These 22 T cell receptor beta chains came from one sample sequenced in a study of cytomegalovirus exposure and HLA in healthy donors. Primers: 60 Vbeta forward and 13 Jbeta reverse. Profiled with immunoSEQ multiplex PCR; TCRdb holds only in-frame clones, not every one. Among 150,000 to 180,000 clones, about four fifths were seen once, and the ten largest hold about 2.7%. Sequenced: PBMCs. The receptors stem from a man younger than 30 in good health and CMV-seronegative.

The chain employs TRBV10-1 and TRBJ2-5, with 9 bases fitting TRBD1. CDR3 length: 17 amino acids. Germline V gene lookup returns CDR1 WNHNN and CDR2 SYGVQD (reference sequence). Unmatched junction bases numbered 8, after V lost 0 bases and J lost 3 bases. The CDR3 loop is CASSESTGGALKETQYF. The CDR3 nucleotides read TGCGCCAGCAGTGAGTCCACAGGGGGCGCGTTAAAAGAGACCCAGTACTTC.

The V and J genes are TRBV19 and TRBJ2-7; 12 nucleotides agree with TRBD1. Germline V lookup: CDR1 LNHDA, CDR2 SQIVND (reference sequence). The CDR3 is made up of 16 amino acids. V gave up 5 bases and J gave up 5 bases; unmatched junction bases: 10. CDR3 region: CASSRPGQGARNEQYF. CDR3 nucleotides: TGTGCCAGTAGTCGGCCGGGACAGGGGGCGCGGAACGAGCAGTACTTC. The entire variable domain, with the rest obtained from reference TRBV19 and TRBJ2-7, is as follows: DGGITQSPKYLFRKEGQNVTLSCEQNLNHDAMYWYRQDPGQGLRLIYYSQIVNDFQKGDIAEGYSVSREKKESFPLTVTSAQKNPTAFYLCASSRPGQGARNEQYFGPGTRLTVT.

The V call is TRBV2, the J call TRBJ1-6, with D unresolved. The CDR3 contains 17 residues. The V end was cut by 4 bases, the J end by 6 bases, with 19 bases between. Per germline, CDR1 SNHLY and CDR2 FYNNEI. CDR3 sequence reads: CASSAMRGDLSNSPLHF. CDR3 sequence (DNA): TGTGCCAGCAGTGCCATGCGGGGAGACTTGAGTAATTCACCCCTCCACTTT.

The chain is built from TRBV4-2 and TRBJ2-1; perhaps TRBD2 as D (7 bases). V was trimmed by 1 base and J by 3 bases, leaving 13 bases between them. The germline CDR1 and CDR2 sequences are LGHNA and YNFKEQ. This CDR3 is 16 amino acids long. CDR3 nucleotide sequence: TGTGCCAGCAGCCAAGGTTCGGGGGGCGTCTACAATGAGCAGTTCTTC. This sequence encodes CASSQGSGGVYNEQFF.

This clone has a single count. This chain joins TRBV2 and TRBJ1-1, with D perhaps matching TRBD1 (6 bases). Trimming removed 9 bases from V and 4 bases from J, with 21 bases in between. CDR1 and CDR2 from the germline V gene are SNHLY and FYNNEI. The CDR3 loop spans 15 amino acids. The chain's CDR3 is CARSKTGTVSTEAFF. The CDR3 DNA follows: TGTGCCAGATCCAAAACAGGGACGGTGAGCACTGAAGCTTTCTTT.

This chain connects TRBV7-9 to TRBJ2-5; TRBD1 is a possible D gene (5 bases). The length of the CDR3 is 12 residues. In germline, CDR1 is SEHNR, CDR2 FQNEAQ (reference sequence). The V gene lost 2 bases and the J gene lost 11 bases, with 12 bases spanning the gap. This CDR3 reads CASSLLTVEQYF. CDR3 DNA: TGTGCCAGCAGCTTACTGACAGTAGAGCAGTACTTC.

The rearrangement uses TRBV7-9 and TRBJ2-1; TRBD2 might be the D (5 bases). Germline loops: CDR1 SEHNR, CDR2 FQNEAQ (reference sequence). Trimming removed 5 bases from V and 7 bases from J, with 21 bases in between. There are 16 residues in the CDR3. Here the CDR3 DNA reads TGTGCCAGCAGCCCAAGGTTTGCGGGCTTGAGTAATGAGCAGTTCTTC. Amino acid sequence: CASSPRFAGLSNEQFF. Using reference TRBV7-9 and TRBJ2-1 for the parts outside the CDR3, the full variable domain is DTGVSQNPRHKITKRGQNVTFRCDPISEHNRLYWYRQTLGQGPEFLTYFQNEAQLEKSRLLSDRFSAERPKGSFSTLEIQRTEQGDSAMYLCASSPRFAGLSNEQFFGPGTRLTVL.

This rearrangement joins TRBV5-1 to TRBJ1-2; unclear D gene. This CDR3 region has 14 residues. The V and J ends lost 1 base and 4 bases respectively, with 11 bases between them. Per germline, CDR1 SGHRS and CDR2 YFSETQ. The CDR3 sequence: CASSLTDTPYGYTF. Written as DNA, the CDR3 is TGCGCCAGCAGCTTGACAGATACCCCCTATGGCTACACCTTC.

The genes are TRBV6-6 and TRBJ1-2; D gene ambiguous. The CDR3 extends over 16 amino acids. Trimming took 0 bases from V and 5 from J, leaving 16 bases between them. Per germline, CDR1 MNHNY and CDR2 SVGAGI (reference sequence). The CDR3 protein is CASSYSKSRVLYGYTF. The CDR3 DNA is TGTGCCAGCAGTTACTCGAAGTCACGGGTCTTGTATGGCTACACCTTC.

The chain has TRBV6-4 and TRBJ2-6; D perhaps matches TRBD1 (5 bases). In germline, CDR1 is MRHNA, CDR2 SNTAGT. V was pared by 0 bases and J by 0 bases, with 12 bases between. The CDR3 has 18 residues. The chain's CDR3 is CASSDSGASFSGANVLTF. For the CDR3, the DNA is TGTGCCAGCAGTGACTCTGGGGCCTCTTTCTCTGGGGCCAACGTCCTGACTTTC.

The chain couples TRBV30 to TRBJ1-1, with a tentative D call TRBD1 (5 bases). V lost 7 bases and J lost 4, with 16 bases in between. Germline loops: CDR1 GTSNPN, CDR2 SVGIG (reference sequence). The CDR3 is 13 residues long. CDR3 sequence: CASSTEASTEAFF. The CDR3 DNA reads TGTGCCTCATCGACAGAGGCGAGCACTGAAGCTTTCTTT.

This clone was seen just once. The chain is built from TRBV21-1 and TRBJ2-1; the listed D gene, TRBD1, was not tested against the DNA. TRBV21-1 is a known pseudogene. The CDR3 runs to 18 residues. In nucleotides, the CDR3 is TGTGCCAGCAGCAAAAGAGAAGGCAGGGCTACTCCCTACAATGAGCAGTTCTTC. It translates to CASSKREGRATPYNEQFF.

This chain joins TRBV29-1 and TRBJ1-3; tentatively, D is TRBD1 (6 bases). Trimming cost V 7 bases and J 1 base, with 17 bases left between them. The CDR3 sequence is 15 residues long. CDR1 and CDR2 (germline): SQVTM, ANQGSEA. CDR3 DNA: TGCAGCGCCTTCCACCAAAGGGGGTCTGGAAACACCATATATTTT. Its translation: CSAFHQRGSGNTIYF.

The chain recombines TRBV27 with TRBJ1-5, with D perhaps TRBD1 (5 bases). Trimming cost V 5 bases and J 5 bases, with 13 bases left between them. CDR1 MNHEY and CDR2 SMNVEV come from the germline V gene (reference sequence). CDR3 size: 14 residues. The CDR3 is CASSPGQVDQPQHF. As DNA, the CDR3 is TGTGCCAGCAGTCCCGGACAAGTTGATCAGCCCCAGCATTTT.

The sample holds a few counts of this clone. The J gene is TRBJ1-2, the V gene TRBV21-1; the table's D call of TRBD1 was not tested on the DNA. TRBV21-1 counts as a pseudogene. The CDR3 loop spans 11 amino acids. CDR3 sequence reads: CASSKGGGQAF. CDR3 DNA sequence: TGTGCCAGCAGCAAAGGGGGCGGACAGGCCTTC.

V and J are TRBV6-1 and TRBJ1-1; 8 nucleotides agree with TRBD1. This CDR3 region has 15 residues. The junction had 9 bases not matched to a gene; V was cut back by 5 bases and J by 4 bases. Germline V gene lookup returns CDR1 MNHNS and CDR2 SASEGT. CDR3 nucleotide sequence: TGTGCCAGCAGTAACGGACAGGGCTTCTTCACTGAAGCTTTCTTT. Translating it yields CASSNGQGFFTEAFF.

The chain uses TRBV7-9 and TRBJ2-1; 9 bases match TRBD2. V lost 5 bases and J lost 2; bases outside the gene matches: 4. The germline CDR1 and CDR2 sequences are SEHNR and FQNEAQ (reference sequence). The CDR3 covers 15 residues. In nucleotides, the CDR3 is TGTGCCAGCAGCCAGACTAGCGGCGCCTACAATGAGCAGTTCTTC. Translating it yields CASSQTSGAYNEQFF.

The V and J genes are TRBV25-1 and TRBJ2-3; D is uncertain. Germline V CDR1 and CDR2: MGHDK, SYGVNS. V dropped 8 bases and J dropped 2 bases, with 5 bases sitting between them. The CDR3 is 11 amino acids. CDR3 nucleotide sequence: TGTGCCAGCGGAGACACAGATACGCAGTATTTT. Translating it yields CASGDTDTQYF.

V and J are TRBV2 and TRBJ2-1; unclear D gene. This CDR3 has 13 residues. V was clipped by 7 bases and J by 0 bases, with 7 bases between them. Germline CDR1 SNHLY, CDR2 FYNNEI. Here the CDR3 DNA reads TGTGCCAGCATCCCTTACTCCTACAATGAGCAGTTCTTC. Protein sequence: CASIPYSYNEQFF.

CDR3 sequence: CASSPSGGGPRRADTQYF. The CDR3 bases are TGTGCCAGCAGTCCCAGCGGGGGGGGCCCCAGGAGAGCAGATACGCAGTATTTT. This chain links TRBV7-3 with TRBJ2-3; TRBD2 aligns across 10 bases. This CDR3 comprises 18 residues. The V gene's germline CDR1 is SGHTA and CDR2 FQGTGA. Germline trimming cut 6 bases from V and 4 bases from J; bases unmatched to any gene: 16.

This clone has more than one count but fewer than ten. This chain joins TRBV6-5 and TRBJ2-3; D is unresolved. Deletions cut 6 bases from V and 4 bases from J, with 5 bases between. This CDR3 is built from 11 residues. Germline assignment: CDR1 MNHEY and CDR2 SVGAGI. The CDR3, as DNA: TGTGCCAGCAGCAATTCAGATACGCAGTATTTT. Protein: CASSNSDTQYF.

In this sample, this clone turned up a few times. The chain carries TRBV10-3 and TRBJ1-1; unclear D gene. Deletions cut 8 bases from V and 3 bases from J, with 16 bases between. The CDR3 totals 14 residues. Germline V gene lookup returns CDR1 ENHRY and CDR2 SYGVKD. CDR3 in DNA: TGTGCCATCTCCCCCAGGTTGGACTACACTGAAGCTTTCTTT. It yields the protein CAISPRLDYTEAFF.